This passage covers 27 T cell receptor beta chains from one sample sequenced in a study of cytotoxic CD8 clonotypes in ibrutinib-treated CLL. Some clones are missing from TCRdb's copy, which holds only in-frame ones; the method was immunoSEQ multiplex PCR. The sample lists under 300,000 clones; 60% to 75% were seen once. Specimen: PBMCs, collected after 24 months of ibrutinib treatment. These receptors were collected from a human donor with chronic lymphocytic leukemia.

This chain links TRBV6-5 with TRBJ2-3; D is unresolved. Trimming cost V 10 bases and J 4 bases, with 15 bases left between them. The germline CDR1 and CDR2 sequences are MNHEY and SVGAGI. The CDR3 runs to 13 residues. The CDR3 sequence: CATGTVNADTQYF. The CDR3 coding sequence is TGTGCCACCGGTACAGTGAATGCAGATACGCAGTATTTT.

This chain uses TRBV9 with TRBJ2-3, with 8 bases aligning to TRBD2. The CDR3 contains 17 residues. Looked up from germline, CDR1 is SGDLS and CDR2 is YYNGEE. Trimming removed 4 bases from V and 5 bases from J; junction bases left unmatched: 15. The CDR3 bases are TGTGCCAGCAGCTGGGGGACTAGAGGGTATAAAGGAGATACGCAGTATTTT. It encodes CASSWGTRGYKGDTQYF.

CDR3 nucleotides: TGTGCCAGTACCCTCGGCCCGTATCAAACAGATACGCAGTATTTT. Protein sequence: CASTLGPYQTDTQYF. The chain has TRBV19 and TRBJ2-3, with no clear D. V lost 7 bases and J lost 3, with 17 bases in between. Germline loops: CDR1 LNHDA, CDR2 SQIVND (reference sequence). The CDR3 has 15 residues.

The J gene is TRBJ2-1, the V gene TRBV19; 7 positions agree with TRBD2. There are 15 residues in the CDR3. Germline CDR1 LNHDA, CDR2 SQIVND (reference sequence). The ends lost 2 bases at V and 10 bases at J; junction bases unmatched: 11. CDR3 residues: CASSIILREGREQFF. Written as DNA, the CDR3 is TGTGCCAGTAGTATAATTCTGAGGGAGGGCCGCGAGCAGTTCTTC.

The rearrangement uses TRBV6-5 and TRBJ1-6; D remains ambiguous. CDR3 length equals 14 residues. The germline CDR1 and CDR2 sequences are MNHEY and SVGAGI. The V gene lost 0 bases and the J gene lost 6 bases, with 6 bases spanning the gap. The CDR3 is CASSYSGINSPLHF. DNA for the CDR3: TGTGCCAGCAGTTACTCGGGCATTAATTCACCCCTCCACTTT.

With respect to this clone: As the CDR3 is not closed by the conserved phenylalanine or tryptophan, this likely results from a read error. Because the CDR3's place on the DNA is in doubt, the DNA is left out and the CDR3 is given as listed by TCRdb. The chain employs TRBV5-8 and TRBJ2-7; the table's D gene call, TRBD2, was not cross checked with the DNA. CDR1 and CDR2 from the germline V gene are SGHTS and YDEGEE. The CDR3 length equals 11 residues, ends included. CDR3 residues: CASSVDFLNYL.

This chain joins TRBV18 and TRBJ2-1, with 7 bases aligning to TRBD2. CDR1 is KGHSH and CDR2 is LQKENI in the germline V gene. The CDR3 runs 16 residues. The J segment lost 5 bases and the V segment lost 0 bases, leaving 7 bases of the junction unmatched. The CDR3 nucleotides read TGTGCCAGCTCACCACCAGCGCCCGGGAGGCACAATGAGCAGTTCTTC. Amino acid sequence: CASSPPAPGRHNEQFF.

The chain recombines TRBV18 with TRBJ2-3, with no clear D. Germline V lookup: CDR1 KGHSH, CDR2 LQKENI. V dropped 3 bases and J dropped 4 bases, with 8 bases sitting between them. The CDR3 loop spans 13 amino acids. The CDR3 DNA is TGTGCCAGCTCACCCCGTCTCGCAGATACGCAGTATTTT. Translation: CASSPRLADTQYF.

The chain uses TRBV20-1 and TRBJ1-2; the D is unclear. Per the germline V gene, CDR1 is DFQATT and CDR2 is SNEGSKA (reference sequence). The CDR3 has 10 amino acids. The V and J ends lost 7 bases and 1 base respectively, with 4 bases between them. Here the CDR3 DNA reads TGCAGTGGCCTTAACTATGGCTACACCTTC. As protein: CSGLNYGYTF.

The chain employs TRBV9 and TRBJ2-5, with D perhaps given as TRBD1 or TRBD2 (6 bases each). CDR1 and CDR2 from the germline V gene are SGDLS and YYNGEE. This CDR3 has 16 amino acids. V was clipped by 0 bases and J by 1 base, with 13 bases between them. CDR3 in DNA: TGTGCCAGCAGCGTAGGTAGCGGAGGGGGCCAAGAGACCCAGTACTTC. Protein sequence: CASSVGSGGGQETQYF.

The chain employs TRBV30 and TRBJ1-4, with D hard to call. The germline gives CDR1 GTSNPN, CDR2 SVGIG (reference sequence). The CDR3 runs 13 residues. The ends were cut back, 4 bases at V and 3 bases at J, with 9 bases in the middle. CDR3 in amino acids: CAWTPSANEKLFF. The DNA of the CDR3 is TGTGCCTGGACCCCGTCTGCTAATGAAAAACTGTTTTTT.

The chain uses TRBV28 and TRBJ1-5; TRBD1 might be the D (5 bases). This CDR3 contains 15 residues. V was pared by 4 bases and J by 1 base, with 11 bases between. From germline, CDR1 is MDHEN and CDR2 SYDVKM. Here the CDR3 reads CASSSIGASNQPQHF. The CDR3 nucleotides are TGTGCCAGCAGTTCTATCGGGGCGAGCAATCAGCCCCAGCATTTT.

The chain employs TRBV19 and TRBJ2-3; D unclear. Germline assignment: CDR1 LNHDA and CDR2 SQIVND (reference sequence). Trimming cost V 3 bases and J 4 bases, with 26 bases left between them. CDR3 length: 19 amino acids. CDR3 region: CASSILLDLGYTMADTQYF. CDR3 nucleotides: TGTGCCAGTAGTATTCTGCTAGATTTAGGGTATACTATGGCAGATACGCAGTATTTT.

J is TRBJ1-1 and V is TRBV30; D call uncertain. Germline V gene lookup returns CDR1 GTSNPN and CDR2 SVGIG (reference sequence). The CDR3 length is 14 residues. Trimming left V 0 bases short and J 0 bases short, with 8 bases between. The CDR3 region is CAWSVIWMNTEAFF. CDR3 DNA: TGTGCCTGGAGTGTAATTTGGATGAACACTGAAGCTTTCTTT.

This clone has just a few counts. This chain uses TRBV5-1 with TRBJ2-7; 7 nucleotides agree with TRBD1. The CDR3 is made up of 14 amino acids. With 2 bases clipped from V and 0 bases from J, the junction kept 2 bases outside the gene matches. CDR1 and CDR2 from the germline V gene are SGHRS and YFSETQ. As DNA, the CDR3 is TGCGCCAGCAGCTTACAGGGGCCCTCCTACGAGCAGTACTTC. Amino acids: CASSLQGPSYEQYF.

The chain carries TRBV13 and TRBJ2-7; tentatively, D is TRBD2 (6 bases). The germline V gene has CDR1 PRHDT and CDR2 FYEKMQ (reference sequence). CDR3 length equals 12 residues. V was pared by 5 bases and J by 5 bases, with 10 bases between. The CDR3 nucleotides are TGTGCCAGCAGCCGGGGGATAGACGAGCAGTACTTC. Amino acid sequence: CASSRGIDEQYF.

This clone was seen only a few times. The chain has TRBV18 and TRBJ2-6, with 8 bases lining up with TRBD1. Germline V gene sequence: CDR1 KGHSH, CDR2 LQKENI. Trimming took 8 bases from V and 1 from J; bases not matched to a gene: 7. The CDR3 covers 16 residues. Here the CDR3 DNA reads TGTGCCAGCGTCGGGACAGGTCTATCTGGGGCCAACGTCCTGACTTTC. It specifies CASVGTGLSGANVLTF. The complete variable domain, with remaining parts taken from reference TRBV18 and TRBJ2-6, reads NAGVMQNPRHLVRRRGQEARLRCSPMKGHSHVYWYRQLPEEGLKFMVYLQKENIIDESGMPKERFSAEFPKEGPSILRIQQVVRGDSAAYFCASVGTGLSGANVLTFGAGSRLTVL.

V and J are TRBV7-9 and TRBJ1-4; 8 nucleotides align to TRBD1. The CDR3 consists of 17 residues. V shed 5 bases and J 8 bases; nucleotides not matched to a gene: 16. Germline V gene sequence: CDR1 SEHNR, CDR2 FQNEAQ (reference sequence). CDR3 protein: CASSLRTGRKASEKLFF. DNA for the CDR3: TGTGCCAGCAGCCTGAGGACAGGGAGGAAAGCGAGCGAAAAACTGTTTTTT.

The V gene is TRBV7-6, the J gene TRBJ2-7, with a weak D call TRBD2 (5 bases). V was cut by 4 bases and J by 1 base, with 11 bases left in between. Germline V gives CDR1 SGHVS, CDR2 FNYEAQ. This CDR3 comprises 14 residues. CDR3 DNA sequence: TGTGCCAGCAGCTCCCGGACTGGTTCCTACGAGCAGTACTTC. Translation gives CASSSRTGSYEQYF.

The V call is TRBV28, the J call TRBJ2-3; 8 bases align to TRBD2. The germline CDR1 and CDR2 sequences are MDHEN and SYDVKM. This CDR3 is built from 13 residues. With 8 bases clipped from V and 6 bases from J, the junction kept 7 bases outside the gene matches. CDR3 DNA sequence: TGTGCCAGCGCAGCGGGAGCTACGGATACGCAGTATTTT. Its protein product is CASAAGATDTQYF.

Comment on this clone: This specimen includes other DNA sequences encoding the same CDR3. The rearrangement joins TRBV28 to TRBJ2-6; D not resolved. Germline-derived CDR1 and CDR2 are MDHEN and SYDVKM. The V end lost 6 bases, the J end lost 0 bases, and 9 bases lay between the germline ends. The CDR3 has 15 amino acids. The CDR3 DNA follows: TGTGCCAGCAGCCGTCCTAACTCTGGGGCCAACGTCCTGACTTTC. Its protein is CASSRPNSGANVLTF.

The CDR3 sequence: CASSLDTNTEAFF. CDR3 nucleotide sequence: TGTGCCAGCTCACTGGACACGAACACTGAAGCTTTCTTT. The V and J genes are TRBV18 and TRBJ1-1; a possible D gene is TRBD1 (5 bases). Germline assignment: CDR1 KGHSH and CDR2 LQKENI. Trimming stripped 4 bases from V and 1 base from J, with 7 bases between. CDR3 size: 13 residues.

The V gene is TRBV11-3, the J gene TRBJ2-3, with D possibly being TRBD1 (5 bases). CDR3 length equals 13 residues. V lost 4 bases to trimming and J lost 6 bases, with 11 bases between them. The germline V gene encodes CDR1 SGHNT and CDR2 YENEEA. In nucleotides, the CDR3 is TGTGCCAGCAGCTCCCGACAGTCCGATACGCAGTATTTT. It codes for CASSSRQSDTQYF.

This clone was seen a handful of times. This chain connects TRBV7-6 to TRBJ2-7, with D maybe TRBD2 (6 bases). Germline CDR1 reads SGHVS; CDR2 reads FNYEAQ. Trimming removed 3 bases from V and 0 bases from J, with 12 bases in between. This CDR3 has 15 amino acids. The CDR3 sequence: CASSFSGRSSYEQYF. CDR3 nucleotides: TGTGCCAGCAGCTTTAGCGGTCGCTCCTCCTACGAGCAGTACTTC.

The chain joins TRBV11-2 to TRBJ1-4; D is ambiguous. Germline V lookup: CDR1 SGHAT, CDR2 FQNNGV. This CDR3 is built from 12 residues. V was pared by 0 bases and J by 10 bases, with 6 bases between. The CDR3, as DNA: TGTGCCAGCAGCTTAGAGGTGGGAAAACTGTTTTTT. Translating gives CASSLEVGKLFF.

The V and J genes are TRBV30 and TRBJ1-1, with TRBD1 as a possible D gene (5 bases). Looked up from germline, CDR1 is GTSNPN and CDR2 is SVGIG (reference sequence). This CDR3 is built from 14 residues. The ends were cut back, 3 bases at V and 3 bases at J, with 14 bases in the middle. The CDR3 here is CAWRKRVGDTEAFF. DNA of the CDR3: TGTGCCTGGAGAAAGAGGGTGGGGGACACTGAAGCTTTCTTT. The whole variable domain, filled in from reference TRBV30 and TRBJ1-1, reads SQTIHQWPATLVQPVGSPLSLECTVEGTSNPNLYWYRQAAGRGLQLLFYSVGIGQISSEVPQNLSASRPQDRQFILSSKKLLLSDSGFYLCAWRKRVGDTEAFFGQGTRLTVV.

The chain couples TRBV18 to TRBJ2-2, with unresolved D. Trimming stripped 1 base from V and 5 bases from J, with 14 bases between. The CDR3 covers 16 residues. Germline V lookup: CDR1 KGHSH, CDR2 LQKENI. As DNA, the CDR3 is TGTGCCAGCTCACCACGAAGCGACCCCGGGACCGGGGAGCTGTTTTTT. This encodes CASSPRSDPGTGELFF.